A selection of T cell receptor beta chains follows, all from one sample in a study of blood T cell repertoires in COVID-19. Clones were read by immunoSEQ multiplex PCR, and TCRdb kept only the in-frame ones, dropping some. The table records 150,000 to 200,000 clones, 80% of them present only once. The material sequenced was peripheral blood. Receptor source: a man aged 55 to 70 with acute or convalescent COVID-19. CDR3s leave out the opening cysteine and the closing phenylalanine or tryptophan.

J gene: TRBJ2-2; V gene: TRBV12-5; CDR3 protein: ASGFGAVETGELF
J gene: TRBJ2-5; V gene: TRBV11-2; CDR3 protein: ASSGTGTLGETQY
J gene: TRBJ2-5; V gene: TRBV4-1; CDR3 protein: ASSPDVGTSGVYQETQY
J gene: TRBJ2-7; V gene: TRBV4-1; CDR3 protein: ASSQLQGFEQY
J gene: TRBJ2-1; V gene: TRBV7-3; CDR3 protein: ASSPLFSTGYNEQF
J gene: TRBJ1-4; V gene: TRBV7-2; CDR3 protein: ASSLRGSTNEKLF
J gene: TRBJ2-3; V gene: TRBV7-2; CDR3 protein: ASSPVEGDTQY
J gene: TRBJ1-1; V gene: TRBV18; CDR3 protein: ASSPKTEAF
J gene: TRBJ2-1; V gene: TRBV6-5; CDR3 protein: ASSYSLSSSYNEQF
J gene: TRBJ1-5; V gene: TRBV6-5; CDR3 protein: ASSQGAGSNQPQH